The clone carrying this T cell receptor beta chain has more than one count but fewer than ten. Donors ranged from about 6 to 95 years old and were healthy Caucasians in Russia. RNA extraction gave at least 5 micrograms of total RNA per sample. Using a J-beta primer mix together with a sample-barcoded 5' primer, a second PCR was run for roughly 7 to 11 cycles. TCRdb re-analysed the 5' RACE reads in MiXCR, keeping a single row per CDR3 protein. The data show fewer than 950,000 distinct CDR3 sequences, with roughly 50% seen just once and under 50% held by the top ten. Germline CDR1 reads SGHTA; CDR2 reads FQGNSA. The length of the CDR3 is 14 residues. Trimming took off 5 bases at V and 8 bases at J, with 18 bases between the two ends. This specimen comes from a study of blood T cells in healthy people across ages. About the study: The capture of about one barcoded beta molecule per two T cells was achieved by template switching.

This sequence was found in a man older than 75 in good health. Sequenced input: blood. The chain is built from TRBV7-2 and TRBJ1-1, with no clear D. The DNA of the CDR3 is TGTGCCAGCAGCCTACACGAGGCCAGAGGAGAAGCTTTCTTT. Its translation is CASSLHEARGEAFF.